Listed below are T cell receptor beta chains from one sample, sequenced in a study of glioma-infiltrating T cells. TCRdb itself ran the multiplex PCR reads through MiXCR, one entry per CDR3 protein. Altogether more than 110,000 distinct CDR3 sequences are present, roughly 43% being singletons, with the ten largest covering 20% to 25%. The specimen sequenced was glioma tissue, nonneoplastic brain tissue, or PBMCs (not recorded which). All receptors derive from a human donor with low-grade glioma or glioblastoma, undergoing nonglioma brain surgery, or in good health (not recorded which). The CDR3 runs from the conserved cysteine through the conserved F or W. The order of the fields is J gene, V gene, CDR3 protein.

TRBJ2-3 | TRBV6-1 | CATRGAGTDTQYF
TRBJ1-1 | TRBV7-2 | CASSLVTGMAFF
TRBJ2-3 | TRBV6-5 | CASRSYYRNTQYF
TRBJ2-5 | TRBV27 | CASSWARQGAIGGETQYF
TRBJ2-1 | TRBV20-1 | CSAMVAGSSYNEQFF
TRBJ1-1 | TRBV14 | CASSPLTGGHTEAFF
TRBJ2-1 | TRBV7-2 | CASSQRQGLGEQFF
TRBJ2-7 | TRBV28 | CASSGGFSYEQYF
TRBJ1-2 | TRBV28 | CASSSTTNYGYTF
TRBJ1-1 | TRBV28 | CASSYGADEAFF
TRBJ2-1 | TRBV7-2 | CASSWGTGGKNEQFF
TRBJ1-4 | TRBV4-1 | CASSRDNEKLFF
TRBJ2-1 | TRBV20-1 | CSARRTSAGNEQFF
TRBJ1-3 | TRBV20-1 | CSARDRQGAGNTIYF
TRBJ1-5 | TRBV15 | CATGAGYDINQPQHF
TRBJ2-3 | TRBV10-1 | CASSENGITTDTQYF
TRBJ1-3 | TRBV6-1 | CASTSSGNTIYF
TRBJ1-2 | TRBV6-1 | CASSQQGTGGRYTF
TRBJ1-1 | TRBV12-3/TRBV12-4 | CASSQERQGLGTEAFF
TRBJ2-5 | TRBV28 | CASSFGGRVETQYF
TRBJ2-1 | TRBV6-6 | CASSYSMDRGLGGEQFF
TRBJ2-3 | TRBV20-1 | CSAKLAGGLDTQYF
TRBJ2-7 | TRBV6-5 | CASSYYGTGLVGQYF
TRBJ1-6 | TRBV6-1 | CASSIQSTSPLHF
TRBJ2-3 | TRBV19 | CASSIGGTDTQYF
TRBJ1-1 | TRBV10-3 | CAISKTGASTEAFF
TRBJ1-1 | TRBV5-1 | CASSLSGDTEAFF
TRBJ2-7 | TRBV7-9 | CASMGGTYQVKYF
TRBJ2-7 | TRBV7-8 | CASSLSIHEQYF
TRBJ2-3 | TRBV28 | CASSPRTGNLYTQYF
TRBJ2-2 | TRBV12-5 | CASGLVGSTNTGELFF
TRBJ2-7 | TRBV6-1 | CASVEAGTGRREQYF
TRBJ1-1 | TRBV6-1 | CASSRRLGTEAFF
TRBJ2-2 | TRBV6-1 | CASKGGALGQGNTGELFF
TRBJ2-3 | TRBV6-2/TRBV6-3 | CASSYSKNTQYF
TRBJ1-3 | TRBV6-2/TRBV6-3 | CASSPSGRFGNTIYF
TRBJ2-1 | TRBV6-2/TRBV6-3 | CAISESPAGGLSNEQFF
TRBJ2-3 | TRBV11-1 | CASGLVDTQYF
TRBJ2-7 | TRBV6-2/TRBV6-3 | CASSYRAPGDYEQYF
TRBJ1-2 | TRBV20-1 | CSAATRFQGYTF